These 28 T cell receptor beta chains were sequenced from one sample in a study of blood T cell repertoires in COVID-19 (dated by TCRdb to 2019 to 2021). Libraries were built with the immunoSEQ multiplex PCR assay. Imported from immuneACCESS, the table was reduced by TCRdb to in-frame sequences with V and J called. These copies leave out some clones; in studies compared against another copy, an unresolved V gene accounts for under half, and the cause of the remainder is not known. The sample has a few hundred thousand clones on record, approximately 88% of them singletons. 5% to 7.5% of the sample rests with the top ten. Sequenced input: peripheral blood. The receptors come from a man aged 18 to 29 who had recovered from COVID-19.

The gene calls are TRBV13 and TRBJ2-4; D might be TRBD1 (7 bases). The CDR3 consists of 15 residues. Germline lookup yields CDR1 PRHDT and CDR2 FYEKMQ (reference sequence). V lost 0 bases to trimming and J lost 7 bases, with 13 bases between them. The CDR3 is CASSLGRSGGNIQYF. For the CDR3, the DNA is TGTGCCAGCAGCTTAGGCCGGTCAGGGGGGAACATTCAGTACTTC.

V is TRBV4-2 and J is TRBJ2-2; D is undetermined. The V end lost 2 bases, the J end lost 0 bases, and 13 bases lay between the germline ends. Germline values: CDR1 LGHNA, CDR2 YNFKEQ. The length of the CDR3 is 17 residues. The CDR3 nucleotides read TGTGCCAGCAGCCAACAAGGCGGCGCCGCGAACACCGGGGAGCTGTTTTTT. This encodes CASSQQGGAANTGELFF.

This clone was counted a single time. V gene TRBV27 combines with J gene TRBJ2-1; tentatively, D is TRBD2 (6 bases). This CDR3 has 13 amino acids. Germline V gene sequence: CDR1 MNHEY, CDR2 SMNVEV (reference sequence). V dropped 5 bases and J dropped 10 bases, with 15 bases sitting between them. CDR3 nucleotide sequence: TGTGCCAGCAGTGACTTACTAGCAGTCGAGCAGTTCTTC. The encoded protein is CASSDLLAVEQFF.

In nucleotides, the CDR3 is TGTGCCAGCAGTTGGGGCCCCCTCTACGAGCAGTACTTC. Its protein is CASSWGPLYEQYF. The chain joins TRBV6-5 to TRBJ2-7; D is perhaps TRBD1 (5 bases). The CDR3 sequence is 13 residues long. V dropped 4 bases and J dropped 3 bases, with 10 bases sitting between them. Germline CDR1 is MNHEY and CDR2 is SVGAGI.

This chain connects TRBV30 to TRBJ1-1; tentative D call: TRBD1 (6 bases). CDR3 size: 13 residues. CDR1 is GTSNPN, CDR2 SVGIG, per germline (reference sequence). V lost 4 bases and J 5 bases, leaving 14 bases between the germline ends. CDR3 DNA sequence: TGTGCCTGGACCAGGGGATTAGGGACTGAAGCTTTCTTT. It yields the protein CAWTRGLGTEAFF. The full variable domain, in which reference TRBV30 and TRBJ1-1 provide the parts outside the CDR3, is SQTIHQWPATLVQPVGSPLSLECTVEGTSNPNLYWYRQAAGRGLQLLFYSVGIGQISSEVPQNLSASRPQDRQFILSSKKLLLSDSGFYLCAWTRGLGTEAFFGQGTRLTVV.

V gene TRBV12-3 or TRBV12-4 combines with J gene TRBJ2-7; no firm D call. There are 13 residues in the CDR3. The V and J ends lost 6 bases and 3 bases respectively, with 12 bases between them. As DNA, the CDR3 is TGTGCCAGCAGCCGACTGAATATCTACGAGCAGTACTTC. Encoded protein: CASSRLNIYEQYF.

This chain connects TRBV6-5 to TRBJ1-1; D uncertain. The CDR3 spans 14 residues. Trimming took 2 bases from V and 0 from J, leaving 7 bases between them. Germline V gives CDR1 MNHEY, CDR2 SVGAGI. The CDR3 DNA follows: TGTGCCAGCAGTTACGGGCTGGTGAACACTGAAGCTTTCTTT. Translated: CASSYGLVNTEAFF.

The chain uses TRBV19 and TRBJ1-2, with D unclear. V was trimmed by 3 bases and J by 4 bases, leaving 15 bases between them. The CDR3 extends over 15 amino acids. In germline, CDR1 is LNHDA, CDR2 SQIVND (reference sequence). The CDR3, as DNA: TGTGCCAGTAGTATCTCTCCCATAGAGGGCTATGGCTACACCTTC. Translating gives CASSISPIEGYGYTF.

The V gene is TRBV30, the J gene TRBJ1-1, with D hard to call. The CDR3 is 12 amino acids. Germline CDR1 is GTSNPN and CDR2 is SVGIG (reference sequence). V lost 5 bases to trimming and J lost 1 base, with 8 bases between them. This CDR3 is CAWEVGNTEAFF. CDR3 in DNA: TGTGCCTGGGAGGTGGGGAACACTGAAGCTTTCTTT. The variable domain in full, completed from reference TRBV30 and TRBJ1-1, reads SQTIHQWPATLVQPVGSPLSLECTVEGTSNPNLYWYRQAAGRGLQLLFYSVGIGQISSEVPQNLSASRPQDRQFILSSKKLLLSDSGFYLCAWEVGNTEAFFGQGTRLTVV.

The chain joins TRBV6-2 or TRBV6-3 to TRBJ1-2; D remains ambiguous. This CDR3 is 14 amino acids long. With 2 bases removed from V and 6 bases from J, the gap between germline ends came to 13 bases. Looked up from germline, CDR1 is MNHEY and CDR2 is SVGEGT. CDR3 nucleotides: TGTGCCAGCAGTTACCCCGCGGGAAGGGATGGCTACACCTTC. Translating it yields CASSYPAGRDGYTF.

The gene calls are TRBV21-1 and TRBJ1-2. TRBV21-1 is annotated as a pseudogene. This CDR3 has 13 amino acids. The CDR3 is CASSLSRGGGYTF. The CDR3 bases are TGTGCCAGCAGCCTAAGTCGGGGAGGGGGCTACACCTTC.

This chain uses TRBV29-1 with TRBJ2-7; 7 bases agree with TRBD1. Germline CDR1 and CDR2: SQVTM and ANQGSEA. The V and J ends lost 6 bases and 0 bases, in that order; junction bases with no gene match: 8. The CDR3 is 14 amino acids. For the CDR3, the DNA is TGCAGCGTCCTCCGTGAGGGGGCCTCCTACGAGCAGTACTTC. It is translated as CSVLREGASYEQYF.

The chain couples TRBV27 to TRBJ2-7; tentative D call: TRBD1 (6 bases). The ends were cut back, 2 bases at V and 1 base at J, with 12 bases in the middle. Looked up from germline, CDR1 is MNHEY and CDR2 is SMNVEV (reference sequence). The CDR3 has 15 residues. Here the CDR3 reads CASSLRGGGSYEQYF. The CDR3 region has the DNA TGTGCCAGCAGTTTAAGAGGGGGTGGATCCTACGAGCAGTACTTC.

The chain joins TRBV7-3 to TRBJ2-1, with 12 positions matching TRBD2. Trimming removed 5 bases from V and 8 bases from J; junction bases left unmatched: 10. Germline V gene data show CDR1 as SGHTA and CDR2 as FQGTGA. The CDR3 has 16 amino acids. This chain's CDR3 is CASSHLAGGPFYEQFF. The CDR3 DNA reads as TGTGCCAGCAGCCACCTAGCGGGAGGGCCTTTTTATGAGCAGTTCTTC.

The gene calls are TRBV18 and TRBJ2-1; maybe TRBD2 (6 bases). This CDR3 comprises 14 residues. Trimming pared 2 bases from V and 3 bases from J, leaving 8 bases between. Germline V gene lookup returns CDR1 KGHSH and CDR2 LQKENI. The CDR3 spells CASSPSSDYNEQFF. The DNA of the CDR3 is TGTGCCAGCTCACCATCTAGCGACTACAATGAGCAGTTCTTC.

This clone was observed once. This chain links TRBV13 with TRBJ2-7, with 7 bases matching TRBD2. The CDR3 covers 16 residues. Germline-derived CDR1 and CDR2 are PRHDT and FYEKMQ (reference sequence). J was trimmed by 1 base and V by 2 bases; bases with no gene match: 8. The CDR3 loop is CASSLSAGVRSYEQYF. CDR3 bases: TGTGCCAGCAGCTTATCGGCGGGAGTTCGGTCCTACGAGCAGTACTTC.

The rearrangement joins TRBV19 to TRBJ1-5; 8 nucleotides agree with TRBD1. There are 13 residues in the CDR3. Per the germline V gene, CDR1 is LNHDA and CDR2 is SQIVND (reference sequence). V gave up 6 bases and J gave up 13 bases; unmatched junction bases: 11. CDR3 residues: CASRSPGQALQHF. In nucleotides, the CDR3 is TGTGCCAGTAGGTCGCCGGGACAGGCATTACAGCATTTT.

The CDR3 nucleotides read TGTGCCAGCAGTGAAGCGGCCCTGAACACCGGGGAGCTGTTTTTT. Its protein is CASSEAALNTGELFF. This rearrangement joins TRBV2 to TRBJ2-2; no clear D. CDR3 length: 15 amino acids. Per germline, CDR1 SNHLY and CDR2 FYNNEI. V lost 0 bases, J lost 1 base, and 6 bases lay in between. The full variable domain, rest sourced from reference TRBV2 and TRBJ2-2, is EPEVTQTPSHQVTQMGQEVILRCVPISNHLYFYWYRQILGQKVEFLVSFYNNEISEKSEIFDDQFSVERPDGSNFTLKIRSTKLEDSAMYFCASSEAALNTGELFFGEGSRLTVL.

Notes on this clone: Other DNA sequences within the sample encode an identical CDR3. This chain connects TRBV6-5 to TRBJ1-4, with a weak D call TRBD1 (5 bases). The CDR3 is 14 residues long. The germline V gene encodes CDR1 MNHEY and CDR2 SVGAGI. The V end lost 7 bases, the J end lost 2 bases, and 11 bases lay between the germline ends. CDR3 DNA sequence: TGTGCCAGCATCCAGGGTGGGACTAATGAAAAACTGTTTTTT. This sequence encodes CASIQGGTNEKLFF.

The chain carries TRBV18 and TRBJ1-2; D is possibly TRBD1 (6 bases). Trimming cost V 4 bases and J 1 base, with 16 bases left between them. This CDR3 is built from 16 residues. CDR1 and CDR2 (germline): KGHSH, LQKENI. The CDR3 DNA follows: TGTGCCAGCTCACAACCCGGACAGAACTTTAACTATGGCTACACCTTC. This gives the protein CASSQPGQNFNYGYTF.

This chain links TRBV23-1 with TRBJ1-1; D ambiguous. TRBV23-1 is marked as an open reading frame, function uncertain. This CDR3 comprises 12 residues. The CDR3 reads CANGLGIGEAFF. The CDR3 region has the DNA TGCGCAAACGGACTAGGGATAGGTGAAGCTTTCTTT.

This sequence joins TRBV7-9 and TRBJ2-7; weak D call: TRBD2 (5 bases). Between the trimmed V and J ends, which lost 6 bases and 9 bases, there was a span of 15 bases. CDR1 is SEHNR, CDR2 FQNEAQ, per germline (reference sequence). This CDR3 spans 12 amino acids. CDR3 DNA sequence: TGTGCCAGCAGTCTAATGGGAGACGGGCAGTACTTC. Translation: CASSLMGDGQYF.

This chain uses TRBV5-1 with TRBJ2-7; 7 bases match TRBD1. V lost 6 bases and J lost 0; bases outside the gene matches: 6. Germline V gene sequence: CDR1 SGHRS, CDR2 YFSETQ. CDR3 length: 14 residues. CDR3 bases: TGCGCCAGCATCCGGGACAGCAGCTCCTACGAGCAGTACTTC. Protein product: CASIRDSSSYEQYF.

The chain is built from TRBV7-9 and TRBJ2-2; 9 bases align to TRBD1. This CDR3 is built from 15 residues. V shed 8 bases and J 7 bases; nucleotides not matched to a gene: 11. Germline loops: CDR1 SEHNR, CDR2 FQNEAQ (reference sequence). In DNA, the CDR3 is TGTGCCAGCTATACCGGGACAGGGTCCATCGGGGAGCTGTTTTTT. Amino acids: CASYTGTGSIGELFF.

The chain has TRBV7-3 and TRBJ1-1; possibly TRBD1 for D (6 bases). Germline lookup yields CDR1 SGHTA and CDR2 FQGTGA. The V end was cut by 2 bases, the J end by 1 base, with 14 bases between. The CDR3 loop spans 16 amino acids. CDR3 protein: CASSLGYRESNTEAFF. The CDR3 DNA is TGTGCCAGCAGCTTAGGATACAGGGAGTCGAACACTGAAGCTTTCTTT. Looking up the rest from reference TRBV7-3 and TRBJ1-1 gives the full variable domain: GAGVSQTPSNKVTEKGKYVELRCDPISGHTALYWYRQSLGQGPEFLIYFQGTGAADDSGLPNDRFFAVRPEGSVSTLKIQRTERGDSAVYLCASSLGYRESNTEAFFGQGTRLTVV.

This chain joins TRBV5-4 and TRBJ1-1, with 10 nucleotides matching TRBD1. V shed 3 bases and J 6 bases; nucleotides not matched to a gene: 11. Germline CDR1 is SGHNT and CDR2 is YYREEE (reference sequence). The CDR3 totals 16 residues. The chain's CDR3 is CASSWGAGTGVPEAFF. CDR3 sequence (DNA): TGTGCCAGCAGCTGGGGGGCCGGGACAGGGGTCCCTGAAGCTTTCTTT.

V is TRBV20-1 and J is TRBJ1-3; 8 nucleotides agree with TRBD1. J lost 1 base, V lost 3 bases, and 17 bases had no gene match. The germline CDR1 and CDR2 sequences are DFQATT and SNEGSKA (reference sequence). The CDR3 is 19 residues long. The CDR3 sequence is CSASDGQGTSPWSGNTIYF. CDR3 nucleotides: TGCAGTGCTAGTGATGGACAGGGAACGTCCCCATGGTCTGGAAACACCATATATTTT.

The chain uses TRBV4-2 and TRBJ2-7; 10 nucleotides align to TRBD1. The CDR3 has 16 residues. CDR1 LGHNA and CDR2 YNFKEQ come from the germline V gene. The trim removed 0 bases at V and 0 bases at J, leaving 2 bases unmatched. Written as DNA, the CDR3 is TGTGCCAGCAGCCAAGATTGGACAGGGGGCTCCTACGAGCAGTACTTC. This translates into CASSQDWTGGSYEQYF.